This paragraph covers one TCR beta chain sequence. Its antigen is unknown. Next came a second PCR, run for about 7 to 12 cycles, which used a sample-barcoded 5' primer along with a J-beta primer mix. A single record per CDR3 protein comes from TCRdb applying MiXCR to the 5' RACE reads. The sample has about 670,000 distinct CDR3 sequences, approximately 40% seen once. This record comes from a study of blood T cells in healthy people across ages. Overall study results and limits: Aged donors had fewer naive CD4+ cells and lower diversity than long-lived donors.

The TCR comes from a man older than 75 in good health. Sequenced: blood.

In nucleotides, the CDR3 is TGCGCCAGCAGCCATACCTATGGGGGAACAGATACGCAGTATTTT. Encoded protein: CASSHTYGGTDTQYF. The rearrangement links TRBV4-1 to TRBJ2-3, with D possibly being TRBD1 or TRBD2 (5 bases each). CDR1 and CDR2 (germline): MGHRA, YSYEKL. Trimming took 3 bases from V and 3 from J, leaving 13 bases between them. The CDR3 sequence is 15 residues long.